Below are 11 T cell receptor beta chains sequenced from a single sample in a study of T cell responses to AZD1222 COVID-19 vaccine. Method: immunoSEQ multiplex PCR; TCRdb's copy keeps in-frame clones and lacks some. Of 150,000 to 200,000 clones in the sample, approximately 90% were seen once. The source was peripheral blood, collected 28 days after the second AZD1222 dose. The receptors were gathered from an adult who received the AZD1222 COVID-19 vaccine.

This clone was seen once. The genes are TRBV3-1 (or the pseudogene TRBV3-2) and TRBJ1-3; D is undetermined. Per the germline V gene, CDR1 is LGHDT and CDR2 is YNNKEL (reference sequence). The CDR3 has 15 amino acids. V was cut by 3 bases and J by 2 bases, with 11 bases left in between. The CDR3 sequence is CASSQSRGTGNTIYF. As DNA, the CDR3 is TGTGCCAGCAGCCAGAGCCGGGGAACTGGAAACACCATATATTTT.

As for this clone: At the DNA level, this CDR3 is encoded by other sequences in the same sample as well. The rearrangement links TRBV7-9 to TRBJ1-1, with 7 bases fitting TRBD1. The CDR3 loop spans 12 amino acids. The V segment lost 3 bases and the J segment 7 bases; nucleotides outside the gene matches: 2. Germline values: CDR1 SEHNR, CDR2 FQNEAQ (reference sequence). CDR3 residues: CASSFGTVEAFF. The CDR3 bases are TGTGCCAGCAGCTTTGGGACAGTTGAAGCTTTCTTT.

J is TRBJ1-6 and V is TRBV5-1; D remains unclear. Per the germline V gene, CDR1 is SGHRS and CDR2 is YFSETQ. The CDR3 runs 15 residues. V lost 0 bases to trimming and J lost 7 bases, with 11 bases between them. CDR3 sequence (DNA): TGCGCCAGCAGCTTGGAGCAGGCGCAAAATTCACCCCTCCACTTT. Translating it yields CASSLEQAQNSPLHF.

The chain couples TRBV4-1 to TRBJ1-2; TRBD1 is a possible D gene (5 bases). Germline values: CDR1 MGHRA, CDR2 YSYEKL. V was pared by 7 bases and J by 8 bases, with 14 bases between. The CDR3 sequence is 12 residues long. The DNA for the CDR3 is TGCGCCAGCATGGGGCCCGGGGGAGGCTACACCTTC. Residues: CASMGPGGGYTF.

This chain links TRBV29-1 with TRBJ2-1, with 11 bases that match TRBD2. The CDR3 has 14 residues. Germline V CDR1 and CDR2: SQVTM, ANQGSEA. The J segment lost 6 bases and the V segment lost 6 bases, leaving 7 bases of the junction unmatched. Written as DNA, the CDR3 is TGCAGCGTGGGTAGCGGGGGGGTTCTCAATGAGCAGTTCTTC. Its protein product is CSVGSGGVLNEQFF.

The chain couples TRBV6-5 to TRBJ1-1; D possibly corresponds to TRBD1 (5 bases). The germline gives CDR1 MNHEY, CDR2 SVGAGI. V dropped 2 bases and J dropped 0 bases, with 13 bases sitting between them. This CDR3 has 16 residues. The DNA for the CDR3 is TGTGCCAGCAGTTACAGGGGACCCTACCTGAACACTGAAGCTTTCTTT. Protein sequence: CASSYRGPYLNTEAFF.

The chain joins TRBV6-5 to TRBJ1-2; 8 nucleotides align to TRBD1. Germline V gene lookup returns CDR1 MNHEY and CDR2 SVGAGI. This CDR3 has 13 amino acids. After removal of 2 bases from V and 11 bases from J, the junction contained 7 bases not matched to a gene. The CDR3 DNA reads as TGTGCCAGCAGTTACCTCGGGACAGGAGGTTACACCTTC. It codes for CASSYLGTGGYTF.

V usage is TRBV13 and J usage is TRBJ1-1; 7 bases match TRBD1. This CDR3 has 15 amino acids. Germline V gene data show CDR1 as PRHDT and CDR2 as FYEKMQ (reference sequence). Trimming removed 4 bases from V and 1 base from J; junction bases left unmatched: 6. For the CDR3, the DNA is TGTGCCAGCAGCTCGACGACAGGGAGGAACACTGAAGCTTTCTTT. It specifies CASSSTTGRNTEAFF. Full variable domain (remainder filled in from reference TRBV13 and TRBJ1-1): AAGVIQSPRHLIKEKRETATLKCYPIPRHDTVYWYQQGPGQDPQFLISFYEKMQSDKGSIPDRFSAQQFSDYHSELNMSSLELGDSALYFCASSSTTGRNTEAFFGQGTRLTVV.

The chain employs TRBV5-1 and TRBJ1-1, with D possibly being TRBD1 (6 bases). This CDR3 contains 16 residues. Trimming cost V 4 bases and J 0 bases, with 16 bases left between them. Looked up from germline, CDR1 is SGHRS and CDR2 is YFSETQ. Written as DNA, the CDR3 is TGCGCCAGCAGCGCCTTTCTTACAGGGCTGAACACTGAAGCTTTCTTT. Translated: CASSAFLTGLNTEAFF.

This chain connects TRBV6-5 to TRBJ1-1; tentative D call: TRBD1 (6 bases). The germline V gene has CDR1 MNHEY and CDR2 SVGAGI. CDR3 length equals 15 residues. V lost 4 bases to trimming and J lost 4 bases, with 16 bases between them. In DNA, the CDR3 is TGTGCCAGCAGTTTTCCCGACAGGCCCATCACTGAAGCTTTCTTT. It specifies CASSFPDRPITEAFF.

The rearrangement joins TRBV6-5 to TRBJ1-3, with unresolved D. The CDR3 runs to 15 residues. The germline V gene encodes CDR1 MNHEY and CDR2 SVGAGI. V lost 2 bases and J 2 bases, leaving 10 bases between the germline ends. CDR3 coding DNA: TGTGCCAGCAGTTACACTGGGTCCCCTGGAAACACCATATATTTT. Its protein is CASSYTGSPGNTIYF.